This TCR beta chain comes out of a study of blood T cell repertoires in COVID-19. Study-wide context: In each case, the material was cDNA or gDNA derived from T cells, B-cell-depleted T cells, or PBMCs.

The age range of participants was 18 to 89 years, with residence in under 25 US areas. Recovery meant two consecutive negative NP/OP PCR tests, professional clearance, or resolved symptoms. Original methodology: Estimated nucleated cell counts came from reference gene primer amplification. Profiled with immunoSEQ multiplex PCR; TCRdb holds only in-frame clones, not every one. The DNA was the basis for D and trimming; V, J and clone size are from that table. The sample records over 250,000 clones, nearly 90% being singletons. The TCR comes from an older woman who had recovered from COVID-19. Sample: PBMCs or T cells enriched from blood (not recorded which).

This CDR3 is CASSPGLAGGPLLTDTQYF. The CDR3 DNA is TGTGCCAGCAGTCCAGGACTAGCGGGAGGGCCACTTTTGACAGATACGCAGTATTTT. This rearrangement joins TRBV11-2 to TRBJ2-3; 15 bases map to TRBD2. CDR3 size: 19 residues. Trimming took 6 bases from V and 3 from J; bases not matched to a gene: 13. In germline, CDR1 is SGHAT, CDR2 FQNNGV.